This T cell receptor (beta chain) originates from a study of human T cells and chemical hapten exposure. V shed 5 bases and J 3 bases; nucleotides not matched to a gene: 10. The CDR3 has 15 amino acids. Germline V gene data show CDR1 as DFQATT and CDR2 as SNEGSKA (reference sequence). This sample's time point: patch test 1, 2 weeks after DPC sensitization. Treatment indicated: therapeutic diphenylcyclopropenone sensitization with weekly scalp DPC. Study-level points and caveats: DPC sensitization did not alter TCRs above 1 in 1000 frequency.

TCRdb re-analysed the RACE reads in MiXCR, keeping a single row per CDR3 protein. The repertoire has 370,000 or so distinct CDR3 sequences, nearly 5% of them found once; the top ten carry under 3%. Comments on this clonotype: Its antigen is undetermined.

The sample here was whole blood, taken in connection with sensitization to the hapten diphenylcyclopropenone (DPC). The rearrangement links TRBV20-1 to TRBJ2-7, with 10 bases fitting TRBD2. The sequence derives from a woman aged 45-60 years with alopecia areata. Some clones in this sample may be carry-over from other donors' samples. CDR3: CSASTTSGRSYEQYF. CDR3 bases: TGCAGTGCTTCAACGACTAGCGGGCGCAGCTACGAGCAGTACTTC.